The subject of this entry is one T cell receptor beta chain. This CDR3 contains 15 residues. V was cut by 0 bases and J by 3 bases, with 12 bases left in between. The germline gives CDR1 SGHRS, CDR2 YFSETQ. This entry belongs to a study of blood T cell repertoires in COVID-19. Across the study: COVID-19 samples, acute and convalescent, were from the United States, Italy and Spain. T cells, B-cell-depleted T cells, or PBMCs provided the cDNA or gDNA that served as material.

TCRdb keeps only in-frame clones here, not all; method: immunoSEQ multiplex PCR. The data contain about 80,000 clones, approximately 83% of them singletons. This chain connects TRBV5-1 to TRBJ2-5, with a weak D call TRBD2 (5 bases). This TCR derives from a human donor in a cohort sampled during active COVID-19. The sequenced sample consisted of peripheral blood. The CDR3, as DNA: TGCGCCAGCAGCTTGGTGTCCAGCGGTGAAGAGACCCAGTACTTC. Protein sequence: CASSLVSSGEETQYF.